By its share, the clone carrying this T cell receptor beta chain is medium-sized. This sample stems from a study of T cell repertoires in aging, cancer and after chemotherapy. Rearranged V-D-J TRB sequences were amplified with a mixed TRB-A/B primer pool. One entry per CDR3 protein, called by TCRdb with MiXCR from the multiplex PCR reads. The data show about 10,000 distinct CDR3 sequences, more than 30% seen once. Peripheral blood genomic DNA, not sorted cells or RNA, was the template. V was trimmed by 5 bases and J by 2 bases, leaving 12 bases between them. CDR3 size: 15 residues. Germline values: CDR1 MNHEY, CDR2 SVGAGI.

V gene TRBV6-5 combines with J gene TRBJ2-2; either TRBD1 or TRBD2 may supply D (5 bases each). The TCR was taken from a human donor in good health. The specimen sequenced was blood. CDR3 in DNA: TGTGCCAGCAGTGACTGGGACCAAAACACCGGGGAGCTGTTTTTT. Its protein is CASSDWDQNTGELFF.